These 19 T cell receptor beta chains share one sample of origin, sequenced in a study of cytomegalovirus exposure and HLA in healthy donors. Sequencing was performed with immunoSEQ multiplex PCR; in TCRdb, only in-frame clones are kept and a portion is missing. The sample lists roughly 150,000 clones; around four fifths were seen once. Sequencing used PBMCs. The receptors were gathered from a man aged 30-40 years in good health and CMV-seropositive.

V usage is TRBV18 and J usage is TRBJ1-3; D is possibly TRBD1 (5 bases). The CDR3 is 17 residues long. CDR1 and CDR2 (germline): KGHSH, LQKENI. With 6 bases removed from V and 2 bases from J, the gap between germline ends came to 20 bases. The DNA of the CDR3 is TGTGCCAGCTCGTCAGGGATGGGCTCCCGGACTGGAAACACCATATATTTT. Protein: CASSSGMGSRTGNTIYF. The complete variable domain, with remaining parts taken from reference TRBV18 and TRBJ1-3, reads NAGVMQNPRHLVRRRGQEARLRCSPMKGHSHVYWYRQLPEEGLKFMVYLQKENIIDESGMPKERFSAEFPKEGPSILRIQQVVRGDSAAYFCASSSGMGSRTGNTIYFGEGSWLTVV.

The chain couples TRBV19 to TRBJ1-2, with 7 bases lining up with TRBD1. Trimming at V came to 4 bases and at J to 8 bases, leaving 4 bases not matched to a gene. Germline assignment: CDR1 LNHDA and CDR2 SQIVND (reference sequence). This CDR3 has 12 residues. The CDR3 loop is CASSTQGDGYTF. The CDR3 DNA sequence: TGTGCCAGTAGTACTCAGGGGGACGGCTACACCTTC.

CDR3 sequence (DNA): TGTGCCAGCAGTAAATCGGGGGGAAAGATGAACACTGAAGCTTTCTTT. Amino acid sequence: CASSKSGGKMNTEAFF. The chain joins TRBV11-2 to TRBJ1-1; D might be TRBD1 (5 bases). Trimming took 6 bases from V and 0 from J, leaving 17 bases between them. The CDR3 loop spans 16 amino acids. Per germline, CDR1 SGHAT and CDR2 FQNNGV.

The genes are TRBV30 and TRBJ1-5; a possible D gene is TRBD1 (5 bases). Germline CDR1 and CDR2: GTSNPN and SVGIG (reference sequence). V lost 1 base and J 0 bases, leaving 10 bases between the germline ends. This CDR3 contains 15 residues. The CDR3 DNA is TGTGCCTGGAGTGGGGGGACTTCTAGCAATCAGCCCCAGCATTTT. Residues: CAWSGGTSSNQPQHF. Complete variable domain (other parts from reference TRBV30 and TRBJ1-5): SQTIHQWPATLVQPVGSPLSLECTVEGTSNPNLYWYRQAAGRGLQLLFYSVGIGQISSEVPQNLSASRPQDRQFILSSKKLLLSDSGFYLCAWSGGTSSNQPQHFGDGTRLSIL.

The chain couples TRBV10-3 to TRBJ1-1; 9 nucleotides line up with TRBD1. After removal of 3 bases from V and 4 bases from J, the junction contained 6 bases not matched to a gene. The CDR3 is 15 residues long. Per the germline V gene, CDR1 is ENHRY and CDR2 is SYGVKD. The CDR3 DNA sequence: TGTGCCATCAGTGAATGGACAGGGGTGGGCACTGAAGCTTTCTTT. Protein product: CAISEWTGVGTEAFF.

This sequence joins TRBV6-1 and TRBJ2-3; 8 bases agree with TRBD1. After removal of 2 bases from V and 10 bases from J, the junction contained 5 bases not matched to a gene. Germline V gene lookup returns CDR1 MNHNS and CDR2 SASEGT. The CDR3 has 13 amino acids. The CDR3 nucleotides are TGTGCCAGCAGTGAAACAGGGGGATGGGCGCAGTATTTT. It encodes CASSETGGWAQYF.

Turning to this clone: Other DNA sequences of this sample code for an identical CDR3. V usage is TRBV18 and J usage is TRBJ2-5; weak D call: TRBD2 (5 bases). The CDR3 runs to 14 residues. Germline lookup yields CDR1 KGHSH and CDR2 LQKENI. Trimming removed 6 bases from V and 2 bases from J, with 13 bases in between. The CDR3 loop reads CASSLSGYQETQYF. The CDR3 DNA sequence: TGTGCCAGCTCCCTAAGCGGATATCAAGAGACCCAGTACTTC.

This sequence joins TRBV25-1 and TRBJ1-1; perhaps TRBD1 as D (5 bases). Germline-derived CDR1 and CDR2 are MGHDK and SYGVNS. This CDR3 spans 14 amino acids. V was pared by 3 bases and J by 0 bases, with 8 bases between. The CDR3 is CASSEGGMNTEAFF. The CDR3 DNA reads TGTGCCAGCAGTGAGGGGGGAATGAACACTGAAGCTTTCTTT.

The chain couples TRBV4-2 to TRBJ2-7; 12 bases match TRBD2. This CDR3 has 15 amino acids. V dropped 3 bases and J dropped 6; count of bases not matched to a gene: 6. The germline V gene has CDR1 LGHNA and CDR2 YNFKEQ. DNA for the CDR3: TGTGCCAGCAGCCAGAGACTAGCGGGGGCGCGCGAGCAGTACTTC. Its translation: CASSQRLAGAREQYF.

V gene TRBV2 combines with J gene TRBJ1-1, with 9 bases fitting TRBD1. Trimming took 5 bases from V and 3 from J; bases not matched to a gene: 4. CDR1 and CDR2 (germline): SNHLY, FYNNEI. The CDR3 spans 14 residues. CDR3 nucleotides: TGTGCCAGCAGTACAGGGGGCTTGGACACTGAAGCTTTCTTT. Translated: CASSTGGLDTEAFF.

CDR3 nucleotide sequence: TGCGCCAGCAGCTCACAGGGAATGGGCACAGATACGCAGTATTTT. Amino acids: CASSSQGMGTDTQYF. The V and J genes are TRBV5-1 and TRBJ2-3; a possible D gene is TRBD1 (6 bases). The V end lost 3 bases, the J end lost 1 base, and 12 bases lay between the germline ends. In germline, CDR1 is SGHRS, CDR2 YFSETQ. The CDR3 length is 15 residues. The variable domain in full, completed from reference TRBV5-1 and TRBJ2-3, reads KAGVTQTPRYLIKTRGQQVTLSCSPISGHRSVSWYQQTPGQGLQFLFEYFSETQRNKGNFPGRFSGRQFSNSRSEMNVSTLELGDSALYLCASSSQGMGTDTQYFGPGTRLTVL.

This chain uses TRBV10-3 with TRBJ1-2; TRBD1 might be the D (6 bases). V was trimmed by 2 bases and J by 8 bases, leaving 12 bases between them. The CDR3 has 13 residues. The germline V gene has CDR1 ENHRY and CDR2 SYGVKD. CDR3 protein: CAISETGSKGYTF. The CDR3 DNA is TGTGCCATCAGTGAGACAGGGTCCAAGGGCTACACCTTC.

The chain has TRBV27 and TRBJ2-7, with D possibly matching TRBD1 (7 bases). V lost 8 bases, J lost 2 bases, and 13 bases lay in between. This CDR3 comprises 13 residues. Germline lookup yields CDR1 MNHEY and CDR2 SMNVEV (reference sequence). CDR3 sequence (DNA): TGTGCCAGCTCGGAGGGGGCTCCCTACGAGCAGTACTTC. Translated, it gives CASSEGAPYEQYF.

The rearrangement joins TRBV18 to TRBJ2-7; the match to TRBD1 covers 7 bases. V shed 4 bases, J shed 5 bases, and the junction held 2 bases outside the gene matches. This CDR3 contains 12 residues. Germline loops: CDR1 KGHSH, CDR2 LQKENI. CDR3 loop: CASSRGGDEQYF. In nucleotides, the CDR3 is TGTGCCAGCTCACGAGGGGGCGACGAGCAGTACTTC.

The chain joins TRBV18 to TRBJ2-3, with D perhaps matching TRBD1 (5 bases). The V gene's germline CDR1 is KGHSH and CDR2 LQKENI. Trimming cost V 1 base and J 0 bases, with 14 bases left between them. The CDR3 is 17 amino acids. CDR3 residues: CASSPLVGVPSTDTQYF. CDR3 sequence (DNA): TGTGCCAGCTCACCACTAGTAGGGGTCCCTAGCACAGATACGCAGTATTTT.

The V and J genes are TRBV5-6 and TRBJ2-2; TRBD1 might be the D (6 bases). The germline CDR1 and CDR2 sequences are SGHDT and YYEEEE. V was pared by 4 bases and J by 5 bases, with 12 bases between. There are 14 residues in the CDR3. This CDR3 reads CASSTGTTTGELFF. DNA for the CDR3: TGTGCCAGCAGCACAGGGACAACAACCGGGGAGCTGTTTTTT.

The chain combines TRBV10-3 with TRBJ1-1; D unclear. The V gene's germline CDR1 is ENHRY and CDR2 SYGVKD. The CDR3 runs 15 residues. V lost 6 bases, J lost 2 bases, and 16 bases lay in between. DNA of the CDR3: TGTGCCATCAGCCCCACATCATTTCTTAACACTGAAGCTTTCTTT. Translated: CAISPTSFLNTEAFF.

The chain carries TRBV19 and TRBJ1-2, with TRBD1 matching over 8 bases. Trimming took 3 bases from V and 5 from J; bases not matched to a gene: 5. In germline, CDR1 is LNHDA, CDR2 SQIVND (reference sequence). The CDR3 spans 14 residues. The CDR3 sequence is CASSIQTGGYGYTF. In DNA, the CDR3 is TGTGCCAGTAGTATCCAAACAGGGGGTTATGGCTACACCTTC.

DNA of the CDR3: TGCAGCGTTGTTGCTGGGAGGAAAGGTCAGACCCAGTACTTC. Protein sequence: CSVVAGRKGQTQYF. This chain uses TRBV29-1 with TRBJ2-5; D is perhaps TRBD2 (6 bases). The germline gives CDR1 SQVTM, CDR2 ANQGSEA. V lost 4 bases and J 6 bases, leaving 18 bases between the germline ends. CDR3 length equals 14 residues.